This T cell receptor (beta chain) was sequenced during a study of blood T cell repertoires in COVID-19. The method was immunoSEQ multiplex PCR; TCRdb's version includes in-frame clones alone and lacks a portion of them. The sample shows around 97,000 clones, more than 80% of them seen only once. V was pared by 7 bases and J by 6 bases, with 15 bases between. The CDR3 covers 13 residues. The germline CDR1 and CDR2 sequences are LNHDA and SQIVND (reference sequence). The sequenced sample consisted of peripheral blood. This rearrangement joins TRBV19 to TRBJ1-1, with a tentative D call TRBD1 (5 bases). This receptor was taken from a human donor in a cohort sampled during active COVID-19. For the CDR3, the DNA is TGTGCCAGTATGGATGGGGCGCGATCTGAAGCTTTCTTT. This sequence encodes CASMDGARSEAFF.